These 19 T cell receptor beta chains came from one sample sequenced in a study of post-analysis software for immune sequencing data (dated by TCRdb to between 2015 and 2016). Beyond this particular receptor, the publication reports: About 5 TRBV segments, including TRBV5-6, TRBV5-1 and TRBV20-1, were significantly more frequent in patients than controls.

The protocol used for the library was PCR. The instrument was an Illumina HiSeq 2500. To reduce PCR and sequencing biases, unique molecular identifiers were incorporated into the TCR beta cDNA libraries. TCRdb itself trimmed the public reads at Q25 with fastp, ran MiXCR and retained productive beta chains. Each entry merges the rows of one CDR3 protein and shows their most common DNA and genes. For this sample the table gives 700,000 to 800,000 distinct CDR3 sequences, of which 30% were detected only once. The biggest ten clones account for about 0.5% of the sample. The antigens for these receptors are not known. Sequencing was performed on blood. The receptors originated from a girl aged 5 to 17 with multiple sclerosis.

The rearrangement links TRBV4-1 to TRBJ1-2; TRBD1 is a possible D gene (5 bases). Germline CDR1 is MGHRA and CDR2 is YSYEKL. CDR3 length equals 13 residues. The V gene lost 4 bases and the J gene lost 8 bases, with 14 bases spanning the gap. CDR3 in amino acids: CASSPWGGGGYTF. CDR3 coding DNA: TGCGCCAGCAGCCCCTGGGGGGGAGGCGGCTACACCTTC.

V and J are TRBV6-5 and TRBJ2-7; 7 positions match TRBD1. The length of the CDR3 is 16 residues. Germline CDR1 and CDR2: MNHEY and SVGAGI. Trimming took 8 bases from V and 0 from J; bases not matched to a gene: 13. CDR3: CASRMHTGTASYEQYF. The CDR3 DNA reads TGTGCCAGCCGGATGCATACCGGGACAGCCTCCTACGAGCAGTACTTC.

The chain joins TRBV7-8 to TRBJ2-3; TRBD2 aligns across 10 bases. In germline, CDR1 is SGHVS, CDR2 FQNEAQ. The V gene end was trimmed by 0 bases and the J gene end by 2 bases; junction bases not matched to a gene: 5. The CDR3 is made up of 17 amino acids. The CDR3: CASSLAVLAGDTDTQYF. CDR3 DNA: TGTGCCAGCAGCTTAGCTGTGCTAGCGGGAGACACAGATACGCAGTATTTT.

The chain uses TRBV20-1 and TRBJ2-3; tentative D call: TRBD2 (5 bases). CDR1 and CDR2 from the germline V gene are DFQATT and SNEGSKA (reference sequence). The CDR3 sequence is 15 residues long. With 2 bases removed from V and 8 bases from J, the gap between germline ends came to 20 bases. In DNA, the CDR3 is TGCAGTGCTAGAAATTTAATCGGAGCGGTGGTTACGCAGTATTTT. This encodes CSARNLIGAVVTQYF.

The chain carries TRBV5-1 and TRBJ2-3; D possibly corresponds to TRBD1 (5 bases). The V gene lost 0 bases and the J gene lost 2 bases, with 10 bases spanning the gap. Germline CDR1 and CDR2: SGHRS and YFSETQ. This CDR3 comprises 15 residues. In nucleotides, the CDR3 is TGCGCCAGCAGCTTGGATACGACAGACACAGATACGCAGTATTTT. Amino acid sequence: CASSLDTTDTDTQYF.

This clonotype was found a few times. The gene calls are TRBV10-3 and TRBJ2-3; 7 bases agree with TRBD2. With 4 bases clipped from V and 6 bases from J, the junction kept 1 base outside the gene matches. The CDR3 has 12 amino acids. Germline CDR1 is ENHRY and CDR2 is SYGVKD. This CDR3 reads CAISVGGDTQYF. DNA for the CDR3: TGTGCCATCAGTGTGGGGGGGGATACGCAGTATTTT.

This chain joins TRBV20-1 and TRBJ2-7; perhaps TRBD1 as D (5 bases). The ends were cut back, 5 bases at V and 2 bases at J, with 16 bases in the middle. The CDR3 length is 14 residues. Germline values: CDR1 DFQATT, CDR2 SNEGSKA (reference sequence). Written as DNA, the CDR3 is TGCAGTGCTCGCAGTCAGGGCCCCCCCTACGAGCAGTACTTC. It specifies CSARSQGPPYEQYF.

The gene calls are TRBV7-9 and TRBJ2-1; D is perhaps TRBD1 (6 bases). CDR1 is SEHNR and CDR2 is FQNEAQ in the germline V gene (reference sequence). This CDR3 is built from 15 residues. V was pared by 1 base and J by 4 bases, with 11 bases between. The CDR3 sequence is CASSLGAQGYNEQFF. CDR3 bases: TGTGCCAGCAGCTTAGGGGCACAGGGATACAATGAGCAGTTCTTC. Variable domain in full (rest from reference TRBV7-9 and TRBJ2-1): DTGVSQNPRHKITKRGQNVTFRCDPISEHNRLYWYRQTLGQGPEFLTYFQNEAQLEKSRLLSDRFSAERPKGSFSTLEIQRTEQGDSAMYLCASSLGAQGYNEQFFGPGTRLTVL.

Comment on this clonotype: Sequence at one end of the junction differs from germline and may be a read error. Here the CDR3 reads CASSLSRDGYNEHFF. CDR3 sequence (DNA): TGTGCCAGCAGCCTGAGTAGGGACGGGTACAATGAGCATTTCTTC. The genes are TRBV6-4 and TRBJ2-1, with D perhaps given as TRBD1 or TRBD2 (5 bases each). Germline values: CDR1 MRHNA, CDR2 SNTAGT. The CDR3 sequence is 15 residues long.

V is TRBV18 and J is TRBJ2-7; 9 nucleotides line up with TRBD1. Germline V lookup: CDR1 KGHSH, CDR2 LQKENI. V shed 2 bases and J 5 bases; nucleotides not matched to a gene: 10. The CDR3 sequence is 16 residues long. CDR3 in DNA: TGTGCCAGCTCACCAAGACAGGGGGGGAGTACGGACGAGCAGTACTTC. Residues: CASSPRQGGSTDEQYF.

This clonotype has just a few counts. This chain's CDR3 is CASSLFSGQETQYF. CDR3 sequence (DNA): TGTGCCAGCAGCTTATTCTCAGGGCAAGAGACCCAGTACTTC. The chain is built from TRBV7-2 and TRBJ2-5; D perhaps matches TRBD1 (5 bases). The CDR3 consists of 14 residues. V shed 2 bases and J shed 2 bases, with 9 bases lying between them. In germline, CDR1 is SGHTA, CDR2 FQGNSA.

This clonotype turned up a few times. This rearrangement joins TRBV6-5 to TRBJ2-1; 11 nucleotides match TRBD2. This CDR3 has 16 residues. Germline V gene data show CDR1 as MNHEY and CDR2 as SVGAGI. V shed 5 bases, J shed 8 bases, and the junction held 11 bases outside the gene matches. The CDR3 protein is CASSRYSGGVAYEQFF. The CDR3 nucleotides are TGTGCCAGCAGTAGATATAGCGGGGGGGTAGCCTATGAGCAGTTCTTC.

This clonotype came up many times. This chain connects TRBV6-5 to TRBJ2-3, with D tentatively TRBD1 (6 bases). In germline, CDR1 is MNHEY, CDR2 SVGAGI. V lost 2 bases to trimming and J lost 0 bases, with 6 bases between them. This CDR3 region has 14 residues. The CDR3 is CASSYQGSTDTQYF. For the CDR3, the DNA is TGTGCCAGCAGTTACCAGGGGAGCACAGATACGCAGTATTTT.

This clonotype appeared many times. The chain carries TRBV29-1 and TRBJ2-7; a possible D gene is TRBD2 (6 bases). The CDR3 has 16 residues. Between the trimmed V and J ends, which lost 6 bases and 4 bases, there was a span of 25 bases. Germline loops: CDR1 SQVTM, CDR2 ANQGSEA. The CDR3 reads CSVRSMIGTDYYEQYF. The CDR3 coding sequence is TGCAGCGTCCGCAGTATGATTGGGACTGACTATTACGAGCAGTACTTC.

The chain recombines TRBV29-1 with TRBJ1-4; D call uncertain. Trimming took 3 bases from V and 6 from J, leaving 5 bases between them. The CDR3 has 11 amino acids. Germline CDR1 SQVTM, CDR2 ANQGSEA. CDR3 in amino acids: CSVDIHEKLFF. The CDR3 DNA reads as TGCAGCGTTGACATACATGAAAAACTGTTTTTT.

V is TRBV5-1 and J is TRBJ1-6; 8 bases align to TRBD1. V dropped 4 bases and J dropped 4; count of bases not matched to a gene: 4. The CDR3 consists of 15 residues. Germline V lookup: CDR1 SGHRS, CDR2 YFSETQ. This CDR3 is CASSMGQEYNSPLHF. Here the CDR3 DNA reads TGCGCCAGCAGCATGGGACAGGAGTATAATTCACCCCTCCACTTT. The full variable domain, with the rest looked up from reference TRBV5-1 and TRBJ1-6, is KAGVTQTPRYLIKTRGQQVTLSCSPISGHRSVSWYQQTPGQGLQFLFEYFSETQRNKGNFPGRFSGRQFSNSRSEMNVSTLELGDSALYLCASSMGQEYNSPLHFGNGTRLTVT.

As for this clonotype: Sequence at one end of the junction differs from germline and may be a read error. The chain uses TRBV20-1 and TRBJ1-2; a weak D match, TRBD1 (5 bases). This CDR3 comprises 12 residues. Germline V gives CDR1 DFQATT, CDR2 SNEGSKA (reference sequence). Here the CDR3 DNA reads TGCAGGGCTAGAGGAGGGGACTATGGCTACACCTTC. The encoded protein is CRARGGDYGYTF.

This rearrangement joins TRBV28 to TRBJ2-1; TRBD1 agrees at 7 bases. CDR3 length equals 15 residues. V lost 5 bases to trimming and J lost 1 base; unmatched junction nucleotides: 5. Germline CDR1 and CDR2: MDHEN and SYDVKM. CDR3 nucleotide sequence: TGTGCCAGCAGTACAGGGGCTATATCCTACAATGAGCAGTTCTTC. Encoded protein: CASSTGAISYNEQFF.

This chain joins TRBV29-1 and TRBJ2-1; maybe TRBD2 (5 bases). Germline CDR1 and CDR2: SQVTM and ANQGSEA. There are 16 residues in the CDR3. Trimming took 3 bases from V and 0 from J, leaving 15 bases between them. The CDR3 spells CSVDGQAESSYNEQFF. CDR3 sequence (DNA): TGCAGCGTTGATGGTCAAGCGGAAAGCTCCTACAATGAGCAGTTCTTC.